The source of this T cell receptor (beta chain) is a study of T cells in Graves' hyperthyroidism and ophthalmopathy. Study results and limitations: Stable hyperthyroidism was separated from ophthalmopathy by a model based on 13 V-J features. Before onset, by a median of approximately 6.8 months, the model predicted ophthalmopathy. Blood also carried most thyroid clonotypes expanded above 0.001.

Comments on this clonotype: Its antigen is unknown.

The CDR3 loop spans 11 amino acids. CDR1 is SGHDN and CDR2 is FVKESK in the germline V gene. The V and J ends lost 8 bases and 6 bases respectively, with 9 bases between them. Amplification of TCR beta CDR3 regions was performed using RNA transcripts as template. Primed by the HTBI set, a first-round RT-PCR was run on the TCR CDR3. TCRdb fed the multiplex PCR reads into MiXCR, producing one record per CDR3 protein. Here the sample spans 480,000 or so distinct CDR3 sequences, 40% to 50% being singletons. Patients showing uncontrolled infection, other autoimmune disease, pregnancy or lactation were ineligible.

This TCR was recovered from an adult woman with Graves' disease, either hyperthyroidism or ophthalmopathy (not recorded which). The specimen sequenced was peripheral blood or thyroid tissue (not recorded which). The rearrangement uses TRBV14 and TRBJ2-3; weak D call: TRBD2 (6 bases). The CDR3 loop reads CASGGPDTQYF. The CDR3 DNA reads TGTGCCAGCGGAGGGCCGGATACGCAGTATTTT.